Shown below are 10 T cell receptor beta chains from a single sample sequenced in a study of cytomegalovirus exposure and HLA in healthy donors. 60 Vbeta and 13 Jbeta primers were used in PCR. The protocol was immunoSEQ multiplex PCR, while the TCRdb copy is restricted to in-frame clones and leaves out a portion. The top ten clones hold less than 15% of a sample with approximately 100,000 clones, about three quarters of them seen once. Sequencing was performed on PBMCs. The receptors were gathered from a woman in her thirties or forties in good health and CMV-seropositive.

This clone was seen more than once but under ten times. The rearrangement links TRBV25-1 to TRBJ1-6, with D tentatively TRBD1 (6 bases). V was clipped by 3 bases and J by 11 bases, with 11 bases between them. The CDR3 has 13 amino acids. The germline V gene has CDR1 MGHDK and CDR2 SYGVNS. CDR3 sequence (DNA): TGTGCCAGCAGTGACCCAGGGGTTGCACCCCTCCACTTT. Residues: CASSDPGVAPLHF.

The chain links TRBV2 to TRBJ2-3; 8 bases line up with TRBD2. The CDR3 has 16 residues. The ends lost 2 bases at V and 4 bases at J; junction bases unmatched: 8. In germline, CDR1 is SNHLY, CDR2 FYNNEI. DNA of the CDR3: TGTGCCAGCAGTGAACGGGGGGGGGAGGCTCCAGATACGCAGTATTTT. It encodes CASSERGGEAPDTQYF. Drawing the rest from reference TRBV2 and TRBJ2-3, the complete variable domain is EPEVTQTPSHQVTQMGQEVILRCVPISNHLYFYWYRQILGQKVEFLVSFYNNEISEKSEIFDDQFSVERPDGSNFTLKIRSTKLEDSAMYFCASSERGGEAPDTQYFGPGTRLTVL.

The chain recombines TRBV2 with TRBJ1-6, with D unresolved. This CDR3 is built from 15 residues. The germline V gene has CDR1 SNHLY and CDR2 FYNNEI. Trimming stripped 2 bases from V and 0 bases from J, with 5 bases between. The CDR3 nucleotides read TGTGCCAGCAGTGAATCTAGCTCCTATAATTCACCCCTCCACTTT. This gives the protein CASSESSSYNSPLHF.

This clone appeared once. V gene TRBV30 combines with J gene TRBJ2-2; 9 positions agree with TRBD1. In germline, CDR1 is GTSNPN, CDR2 SVGIG (reference sequence). Trimming removed 4 bases from V and 6 bases from J; junction bases left unmatched: 15. CDR3 length: 17 amino acids. In DNA, the CDR3 is TGTGCCTGGAATCGGGGACAGGGTAATAAGGTCGCCGGGGAGCTGTTTTTT. Translated, it gives CAWNRGQGNKVAGELFF.

The V gene is TRBV7-8, the J gene TRBJ2-7; D may be TRBD2 (5 bases). Germline V gene data show CDR1 as SGHVS and CDR2 as FQNEAQ. V gave up 4 bases and J gave up 3 bases, with 7 bases separating them. The CDR3 has 12 amino acids. CDR3 sequence: CASSSSGYEQYF. CDR3 coding DNA: TGTGCCAGCAGCTCCAGCGGCTACGAGCAGTACTTC.

The chain recombines TRBV18 with TRBJ2-7; weak D call: TRBD1 (5 bases). With 0 bases removed from V and 4 bases from J, the gap between germline ends came to 7 bases. The CDR3 loop spans 13 amino acids. Germline loops: CDR1 KGHSH, CDR2 LQKENI. CDR3 DNA: TGTGCCAGCTCACCACCGTCAGGGTACGAGCAGTACTTC. Amino acids: CASSPPSGYEQYF.

The chain recombines TRBV13 with TRBJ2-2; a possible D gene is TRBD2 (6 bases). Looked up from germline, CDR1 is PRHDT and CDR2 is FYEKMQ (reference sequence). The CDR3 spans 14 residues. Trimming pared 2 bases from V and 4 bases from J, leaving 8 bases between. CDR3 DNA: TGTGCCAGCAGCTTACGGGGGTTCACCGGGGAGCTGTTTTTT. It specifies CASSLRGFTGELFF. Combining the CDR3 with reference TRBV13 and TRBJ2-2 gives the whole variable domain AAGVIQSPRHLIKEKRETATLKCYPIPRHDTVYWYQQGPGQDPQFLISFYEKMQSDKGSIPDRFSAQQFSDYHSELNMSSLELGDSALYFCASSLRGFTGELFFGEGSRLTVL.

In nucleotides, the CDR3 is TGCGCCAGCAGCTTGCGTTTTAGCGGGGTGTTAAGTAATGAGCAGTTCTTC. Residues: CASSLRFSGVLSNEQFF. The chain recombines TRBV5-1 with TRBJ2-1, with 8 bases aligning to TRBD2. The V gene end was trimmed by 1 base and the J gene end by 7 bases; junction bases not matched to a gene: 13. The CDR3 consists of 17 residues. Germline lookup yields CDR1 SGHRS and CDR2 YFSETQ.

V usage is TRBV5-1 and J usage is TRBJ2-2, with a possible D match to TRBD2 (6 bases). CDR1 is SGHRS, CDR2 YFSETQ, per germline. Between the trimmed V and J ends, which lost 4 bases and 8 bases, there was a span of 12 bases. The CDR3 runs to 13 residues. The chain's CDR3 is CASSLGLRGELFF. The CDR3 DNA reads as TGCGCCAGCAGCCTCGGACTACGTGGGGAGCTGTTTTTT.

In this sample, this clone turned up once. This chain links TRBV30 with TRBJ2-7; D unresolved. Trimming removed 5 bases from V and 2 bases from J, with 4 bases in between. CDR3 length: 10 amino acids. Germline CDR1 GTSNPN, CDR2 SVGIG (reference sequence). The CDR3 sequence: CAWGAYEQYF. The CDR3 bases are TGTGCCTGGGGAGCCTACGAGCAGTACTTC. The variable domain in full, completed from reference TRBV30 and TRBJ2-7, reads SQTIHQWPATLVQPVGSPLSLECTVEGTSNPNLYWYRQAAGRGLQLLFYSVGIGQISSEVPQNLSASRPQDRQFILSSKKLLLSDSGFYLCAWGAYEQYFGPGTRLTVT.